This T cell receptor beta chain is from a study of a mutant IDH1 vaccine in newly diagnosed glioma. Sequencing was performed with immunoSEQ multiplex PCR; in TCRdb, only in-frame clones are kept and a portion is missing. The sample records some 30,000 clones, roughly 80% being singletons. Only a few counts were recorded for this clone. Antigen specificity is unknown. The time point here: week 35, safety follow-up. Doses consisted of 300 ug of mutant IDH1 20-mer peptide each, paired with topical imiquimod. Germline values: CDR1 SGHNT, CDR2 YYREEE (reference sequence). V lost 1 base to trimming and J lost 4 bases, with 17 bases between them. CDR3 length: 16 residues.

The sequenced sample was PBMCs, obtained from a glioma patient whose treatment included an IDH1 peptide vaccine. This TCR came from a woman aged 25-40 years with glioma. Some clones in this sample may be carry-over from other donors' samples. The chain uses TRBV5-4 and TRBJ2-5; possible D gene TRBD2, 5 bases. The CDR3 DNA is TGTGCCAGCAGCTTGCGTCGAGACGGGAATGGAGAGACCCAGTACTTC. Its translation: CASSLRRDGNGETQYF.